These 27 T cell receptor beta chains were sequenced from one sample in a study of T cells in localized non-small cell lung cancer. This table comes from immunoSEQ multiplex PCR, and its TCRdb copy is limited to in-frame clones, with some not included. The top ten clones hold roughly 15% of a sample with nearly 25,000 clones, 80% to 95% of them seen once. The sample here was peripheral blood, taken before any cancer treatment. These receptors originate from a man between 35 and 75 years old with stage III squamous cell lung carcinoma.

The chain uses TRBV7-2 and TRBJ2-5, with D possibly matching TRBD2 (6 bases). CDR1 is SGHTA and CDR2 is FQGNSA in the germline V gene. V shed 5 bases and J shed 4 bases, with 11 bases lying between them. This CDR3 is built from 13 residues. The CDR3 nucleotides are TGTGCCAGCAGCCAGACTAGGAGAGAGACCCAGTACTTC. This encodes CASSQTRRETQYF. Together with reference TRBV7-2 and TRBJ2-5, the CDR3 gives the full variable domain: GAGVSQSPSNKVTEKGKDVELRCDPISGHTALYWYRQSLGQGLEFLIYFQGNSAPDKSGLPSDRFSAERTGGSVSTLTIQRTQQEDSAVYLCASSQTRRETQYFGPGTRLLVL.

The rearrangement uses TRBV7-8 and TRBJ2-7; unclear D gene. CDR1 is SGHVS, CDR2 FQNEAQ, per germline. The V end lost 2 bases, the J end lost 3 bases, and 11 bases lay between the germline ends. The CDR3 runs to 14 residues. The CDR3 sequence is CASSLSGQIYEQYF. The CDR3 DNA reads TGTGCCAGCAGCTTATCGGGCCAGATCTACGAGCAGTACTTC.

V is TRBV9 and J is TRBJ1-5; D may be TRBD1 (5 bases). Trimming took off 4 bases at V and 4 bases at J, with 15 bases between the two ends. This CDR3 has 15 amino acids. Germline CDR1 SGDLS, CDR2 YYNGEE. The CDR3 DNA reads TGTGCCAGCAGCCGGGGACCGGAAGTTAATCAGCCCCAGCATTTT. It encodes CASSRGPEVNQPQHF. The variable domain in full, completed from reference TRBV9 and TRBJ1-5, reads DSGVTQTPKHLITATGQRVTLRCSPRSGDLSVYWYQQSLDQGLQFLIQYYNGEERAKGNILERFSAQQFPDLHSELNLSSLELGDSALYFCASSRGPEVNQPQHFGDGTRLSIL.

V gene TRBV9 combines with J gene TRBJ2-2; possibly TRBD2 for D (5 bases). The length of the CDR3 is 16 residues. Germline CDR1 is SGDLS and CDR2 is YYNGEE. Between the trimmed V and J ends, which lost 4 bases and 2 bases, there was a span of 15 bases. DNA for the CDR3: TGTGCCAGCAGCTTATCAGCTGGGAGAAACACCGGGGAGCTGTTTTTT. The encoded protein is CASSLSAGRNTGELFF. Using reference TRBV9 and TRBJ2-2 for the parts outside the CDR3, the full variable domain is DSGVTQTPKHLITATGQRVTLRCSPRSGDLSVYWYQQSLDQGLQFLIQYYNGEERAKGNILERFSAQQFPDLHSELNLSSLELGDSALYFCASSLSAGRNTGELFFGEGSRLTVL.

This sequence joins TRBV29-1 and TRBJ1-1, with TRBD1 matching 8 bases. Per germline, CDR1 SQVTM and CDR2 ANQGSEA. The CDR3 is made up of 14 amino acids. The V and J ends lost 6 bases and 7 bases, in that order; junction bases with no gene match: 13. In DNA, the CDR3 is TGCAGCGTCCGTGAACCGACAGGGGCGGGTGAAGCTTTCTTT. Protein sequence: CSVREPTGAGEAFF.

This clone is a singleton in its sample. The chain recombines TRBV4-1 with TRBJ2-1, with TRBD1 matching 9 bases. Looked up from germline, CDR1 is MGHRA and CDR2 is YSYEKL. The CDR3 sequence is 15 residues long. The trim removed 4 bases at V and 3 bases at J, leaving 4 bases unmatched. The CDR3 is CASSRDRVFYNEQFF. CDR3 DNA: TGCGCCAGCAGCCGGGACAGGGTTTTCTACAATGAGCAGTTCTTC.

The chain is built from TRBV6-4 and TRBJ1-1; D gene ambiguous. Trimming removed 2 bases at V and 1 base at J, with 5 bases between. The CDR3 runs 13 residues. Per germline, CDR1 MRHNA and CDR2 SNTAGT. This CDR3 is CASSDRPNTEAFF. CDR3 bases: TGTGCCAGCAGTGACCGGCCGAACACTGAAGCTTTCTTT.

The chain joins TRBV15 to TRBJ1-1; a possible D gene is TRBD1 (5 bases). Trimming shortened V by 8 bases and J by 2 bases, and 12 bases separated the two germline ends. The CDR3 is 13 residues long. Germline CDR1 and CDR2: LNHNV and YYDKDF (reference sequence). The CDR3 protein is CATGDGRNTEAFF. For the CDR3, the DNA is TGTGCCACCGGGGACGGAAGAAACACTGAAGCTTTCTTT.

This sequence joins TRBV7-9 and TRBJ2-5; D is perhaps TRBD1 (6 bases). CDR3 length: 13 residues. CDR1 and CDR2 (germline): SEHNR, FQNEAQ (reference sequence). V lost 3 bases and J 4 bases, leaving 9 bases between the germline ends. The CDR3 sequence: CASSFSRGETQYF. The CDR3 DNA sequence: TGTGCCAGCAGCTTCTCCAGGGGAGAGACCCAGTACTTC.

The chain is built from TRBV5-1 and TRBJ2-3; D gene unclear. V was trimmed by 6 bases and J by 1 base, leaving 15 bases between them. The CDR3 totals 15 residues. The germline V gene encodes CDR1 SGHRS and CDR2 YFSETQ. DNA for the CDR3: TGCGCCAGCAACGTCTTACAGAGCTGCACAGATACGCAGTATTTT. Protein sequence: CASNVLQSCTDTQYF.

V and J are TRBV7-9 and TRBJ1-2, with 8 positions matching TRBD1. The CDR3 consists of 14 residues. Germline loops: CDR1 SEHNR, CDR2 FQNEAQ (reference sequence). V was clipped by 4 bases and J by 4 bases; unmatched bases: 5. CDR3 bases: TGTGCCAGCAGCTCAGGACAGGGCCGCTATGGCTACACCTTC. Its translation is CASSSGQGRYGYTF.

The rearrangement links TRBV11-2 to TRBJ1-3; D gene unclear. CDR3 length: 13 residues. Trimming took off 1 base at V and 8 bases at J, with 9 bases between the two ends. The germline V gene has CDR1 SGHAT and CDR2 FQNNGV. CDR3 region: CASSLGLGDTIYF. The CDR3 nucleotides are TGTGCCAGCAGCTTAGGCCTTGGTGACACCATATATTTT.

The chain employs TRBV7-2 and TRBJ2-1, with a tentative D call TRBD2 (7 bases). V gave up 0 bases and J gave up 9 bases, with 18 bases separating them. Germline lookup yields CDR1 SGHTA and CDR2 FQGNSA. This CDR3 comprises 16 residues. This CDR3 reads CASSLALVGGQGEQFF. DNA of the CDR3: TGTGCCAGCAGCTTAGCGCTTGTCGGGGGGCAGGGTGAGCAGTTCTTC.

The chain is built from TRBV18 and TRBJ2-1, with 13 positions matching TRBD2. This CDR3 region has 14 residues. V was pared by 3 bases and J by 9 bases, with 2 bases of the junction left unmatched. Germline V gives CDR1 KGHSH, CDR2 LQKENI. Here the CDR3 DNA reads TGTGCCAGCTCACCGGGACTAGCGGGATCTGAGCAGTTCTTC. Amino acids: CASSPGLAGSEQFF.

The chain has TRBV7-9 and TRBJ2-3; D not resolved. Trimming took 5 bases from V and 4 from J, leaving 25 bases between them. This CDR3 has 18 residues. CDR1 is SEHNR, CDR2 FQNEAQ, per germline (reference sequence). CDR3 DNA: TGTGCCAGCAGCCAATCAAGGTGGTGGGAACCCCGGGCAGATACGCAGTATTTT. The encoded protein is CASSQSRWWEPRADTQYF.

The chain couples TRBV9 to TRBJ2-5; TRBD2 matches at 10 bases. The CDR3 covers 15 residues. The ends lost 3 bases at V and 1 base at J; junction bases unmatched: 3. Germline assignment: CDR1 SGDLS and CDR2 YYNGEE. CDR3 in DNA: TGTGCCAGCAGCGGTAGCGGGGGGATCCAAGAGACCCAGTACTTC. This codes for CASSGSGGIQETQYF.

The rearrangement links TRBV28 to TRBJ2-7; D gene ambiguous. Germline V CDR1 and CDR2: MDHEN, SYDVKM. V lost 5 bases to trimming and J lost 1 base, with 12 bases between them. The CDR3 is 14 amino acids. CDR3 nucleotide sequence: TGTGCCAGCAGTCCGACCCCTCCTTCCTACGAGCAGTACTTC. Translating gives CASSPTPPSYEQYF.

The genes are TRBV18 and TRBJ2-3; 8 nucleotides match TRBD2. V gave up 6 bases and J gave up 3 bases; unmatched junction bases: 11. Germline V gives CDR1 KGHSH, CDR2 LQKENI. CDR3 length: 16 residues. CDR3 loop: CASSSSGSMGTDTQYF. The CDR3 nucleotides are TGTGCCAGCTCCTCGAGCGGGAGTATGGGGACAGATACGCAGTATTTT. The entire variable domain, with the rest obtained from reference TRBV18 and TRBJ2-3, is as follows: NAGVMQNPRHLVRRRGQEARLRCSPMKGHSHVYWYRQLPEEGLKFMVYLQKENIIDESGMPKERFSAEFPKEGPSILRIQQVVRGDSAAYFCASSSSGSMGTDTQYFGPGTRLTVL.

The chain is built from TRBV2 and TRBJ2-7; 10 positions agree with TRBD2. Germline CDR1 is SNHLY and CDR2 is FYNNEI. The V segment lost 9 bases and the J segment 2 bases; nucleotides outside the gene matches: 7. The CDR3 length is 14 residues. The CDR3 loop is CASGLAGVPYEQYF. As DNA, the CDR3 is TGTGCCAGTGGGCTAGCGGGGGTGCCCTACGAGCAGTACTTC.

The J gene is TRBJ1-5, the V gene TRBV19; 7 nucleotides match TRBD1. V dropped 6 bases and J dropped 2; count of bases not matched to a gene: 1. The germline gives CDR1 LNHDA, CDR2 SQIVND (reference sequence). There are 13 residues in the CDR3. Written as DNA, the CDR3 is TGTGCCAGTAGGCAGGGGGGCAATCAGCCCCAGCATTTT. As protein: CASRQGGNQPQHF.

V gene TRBV5-1 combines with J gene TRBJ1-2, with TRBD1 as a possible D gene (5 bases). Trimming took off 6 bases at V and 8 bases at J, with 11 bases between the two ends. Germline V gene data show CDR1 as SGHRS and CDR2 as YFSETQ. The CDR3 has 11 amino acids. The CDR3 DNA reads as TGCGCCAGCACTAACGGGGGAGGCTACACCTTC. Amino acids: CASTNGGGYTF.

In nucleotides, the CDR3 is TGTGCCAGTAGTATAGCCCTTACTAGCGGGACCGCAAGCACAGATACGCAGTATTTT. Residues: CASSIALTSGTASTDTQYF. The chain links TRBV19 to TRBJ2-3; 10 positions match TRBD2. Germline V gene sequence: CDR1 LNHDA, CDR2 SQIVND (reference sequence). CDR3 length: 19 amino acids. V lost 1 base and J lost 0; bases outside the gene matches: 10.

The J gene is TRBJ2-7, the V gene TRBV6-5; 8 bases agree with TRBD2. Germline V lookup: CDR1 MNHEY, CDR2 SVGAGI. The CDR3 contains 14 residues. V dropped 7 bases and J dropped 3; count of bases not matched to a gene: 8. Here the CDR3 reads CASKVVAGHYEQYF. CDR3 nucleotide sequence: TGTGCCAGCAAGGTGGTAGCGGGACACTACGAGCAGTACTTC.

The V call is TRBV19, the J call TRBJ2-6, with D possibly called TRBD1 or TRBD2 (5 bases each). Germline V gene data show CDR1 as LNHDA and CDR2 as SQIVND (reference sequence). The CDR3 totals 14 residues. V lost 4 bases and J lost 4, with 8 bases in between. The CDR3 here is CASSRGEGANVLTF. The CDR3 nucleotides are TGTGCCAGTAGTAGAGGGGAGGGGGCCAACGTCCTGACTTTC.

This chain's CDR3 is CASSLTVGGVYPQHF. CDR3 DNA sequence: TGCGCCAGCAGCCTTACCGTCGGGGGGGTTTATCCCCAGCATTTT. This chain uses TRBV4-1 with TRBJ1-5; perhaps TRBD1 as D (5 bases). With 4 bases removed from V and 10 bases from J, the gap between germline ends came to 20 bases. The germline V gene has CDR1 MGHRA and CDR2 YSYEKL. The CDR3 has 15 amino acids.

The chain carries TRBV6-1 and TRBJ2-1; TRBD1 agrees at 7 bases. Per the germline V gene, CDR1 is MNHNS and CDR2 is SASEGT. The length of the CDR3 is 15 residues. With 8 bases clipped from V and 8 bases from J, the junction kept 15 bases outside the gene matches. The CDR3 spells CASGRTGGNFHEQFF. CDR3 nucleotide sequence: TGTGCCAGCGGTAGGACAGGCGGTAATTTCCATGAGCAGTTCTTC.

The rearrangement links TRBV6-5 to TRBJ1-1; the D is unclear. Germline CDR1 and CDR2: MNHEY and SVGAGI. CDR3 length equals 14 residues. Trimming pared 5 bases from V and 5 bases from J, leaving 15 bases between. CDR3 sequence reads: CASSPGRVRTEAFF. In nucleotides, the CDR3 is TGTGCCAGCAGTCCCGGGAGGGTTCGGACTGAAGCTTTCTTT.